A single sample gave rise to the 22 T cell receptor beta chains below, sequenced in a study of immune evolution from preneoplasia to lung adenocarcinoma. TCRdb keeps only in-frame clones here, not all; method: immunoSEQ multiplex PCR. Of more than 10,000 clones in the sample, roughly three quarters are singletons; the top ten hold roughly 30%. Material: FFPE normal lung tissue adjacent to the tumor. The receptors stem from a person aged 55 to 69 with lung adenocarcinoma. Some clones in this sample may be carry-over from other donors' samples.

The rearrangement joins TRBV4-2 to TRBJ2-7; 10 bases match TRBD2. V trimming: 1 base; J trimming: 7 bases; junction bases outside the gene matches: 10. This CDR3 contains 16 residues. CDR1 is LGHNA, CDR2 YNFKEQ, per germline. This CDR3 reads CASSQVPSGGLGEQYF. The CDR3 bases are TGTGCCAGCAGCCAAGTCCCTAGCGGGGGCCTCGGGGAGCAGTACTTC.

This clone was counted once. The chain combines TRBV28 with TRBJ2-3; 10 bases agree with TRBD2. The trim removed 5 bases at V and 8 bases at J, leaving 7 bases unmatched. Germline V gene sequence: CDR1 MDHEN, CDR2 SYDVKM. The CDR3 has 14 amino acids. As DNA, the CDR3 is TGTGCCAGCAGTGTGGCTAGCGGGAGTGGTACGCAGTATTTT. It yields the protein CASSVASGSGTQYF. Together with reference TRBV28 and TRBJ2-3, the CDR3 gives the full variable domain: DVKVTQSSRYLVKRTGEKVFLECVQDMDHENMFWYRQDPGLGLRLIYFSYDVKMKEKGDIPEGYSVSREKKERFSLILESASTNQTSMYLCASSVASGSGTQYFGPGTRLTVL.

The J gene is TRBJ1-1, the V gene TRBV23-1; TRBD1 agrees at 9 bases. TRBV23-1 is sorted into the ORF group, with uncertain function. The CDR3 has 16 residues. After removal of 3 bases from V and 4 bases from J, the junction contained 9 bases not matched to a gene. The CDR3 DNA is TGCGCCAGCAGTCAGGAATCCGGGACAGGGATCACTGAAGCTTTCTTT. The encoded protein is CASSQESGTGITEAFF.

This chain joins TRBV4-3 and TRBJ2-7; TRBD2 agrees at 9 bases. Germline-derived CDR1 and CDR2 are LGHNA and YSLEER. J was trimmed by 4 bases and V by 2 bases; bases with no gene match: 9. The CDR3 extends over 16 amino acids. CDR3 nucleotides: TGCGCCAGCAGCCAACCTCAGGTAGCGGGAGAGTACGAGCAGTACTTC. This codes for CASSQPQVAGEYEQYF.

This clone was seen just once. The V gene is TRBV4-1, the J gene TRBJ1-2; 7 bases map to TRBD1. CDR1 and CDR2 (germline): MGHRA, YSYEKL. The CDR3 is 18 residues long. V was pared by 4 bases and J by 8 bases, with 22 bases of the junction left unmatched. As DNA, the CDR3 is TGCGCCAGCAGCCCTACCTACCGACAAGAGGGACAGAGGGGAGGCTACACCTTC. Amino acid sequence: CASSPTYRQEGQRGGYTF.

This chain joins TRBV28 and TRBJ2-2; TRBD1 matches 8 bases. CDR1 and CDR2 (germline): MDHEN, SYDVKM. Losses at the gene ends were 5 bases for V and 8 bases for J; bases not matched to a gene: 13. The CDR3 has 16 residues. The CDR3 coding sequence is TGTGCCAGCAGTCCCCAGGGGGCGCGATCGACTGGGGAGCTGTTTTTT. This encodes CASSPQGARSTGELFF.

This clone appeared a few times. For the CDR3, the DNA is TGTGCCAGTAGTCGGACCCGGACAGGCCCCTACGAGCAGTACTTC. Its translation: CASSRTRTGPYEQYF. The chain is built from TRBV19 and TRBJ2-7; 7 bases match TRBD1. J lost 2 bases, V lost 5 bases, and 9 bases had no gene match. This CDR3 comprises 15 residues. Germline V lookup: CDR1 LNHDA, CDR2 SQIVND (reference sequence).

CDR3 nucleotide sequence: TGTGCCAGCAGCTTATCCCTAGTGGGGAACACTGAAGCTTTCTTT. This encodes CASSLSLVGNTEAFF. V gene TRBV11-2 combines with J gene TRBJ1-1; the D is unclear. Germline V lookup: CDR1 SGHAT, CDR2 FQNNGV. This CDR3 region has 15 residues. V lost 2 bases and J 1 base, leaving 11 bases between the germline ends.

V is TRBV10-3 and J is TRBJ2-7; a possible D gene is TRBD1 (6 bases). Germline V gene sequence: CDR1 ENHRY, CDR2 SYGVKD. V lost 6 bases to trimming and J lost 2 bases, with 14 bases between them. The CDR3 has 14 residues. CDR3 nucleotide sequence: TGTGCCATCAGGCAGGACAGAACCCCCTACGAGCAGTACTTC. Amino acid sequence: CAIRQDRTPYEQYF.

This clone was found a few times. The V call is TRBV21-1, the J call TRBJ2-7; the table's D gene call, TRBD2, was not cross checked with the DNA. TRBV21-1 is deemed a pseudogene. This CDR3 region has 13 residues. CDR3 loop: CASSNEGLAEQYF. The CDR3 DNA reads as TGTGCCAGCAGCAACGAGGGACTAGCCGAGCAGTACTTC.

V and J are TRBV5-1 and TRBJ2-6; possible D gene TRBD1, 6 bases. Germline CDR1 SGHRS, CDR2 YFSETQ. V dropped 0 bases and J dropped 0 bases, with 10 bases sitting between them. The length of the CDR3 is 17 residues. CDR3 sequence reads: CASSLATGSSGANVLTF. The CDR3 nucleotides read TGCGCCAGCAGCTTGGCAACAGGGAGCTCTGGGGCCAACGTCCTGACTTTC. The full variable domain, rest sourced from reference TRBV5-1 and TRBJ2-6, is KAGVTQTPRYLIKTRGQQVTLSCSPISGHRSVSWYQQTPGQGLQFLFEYFSETQRNKGNFPGRFSGRQFSNSRSEMNVSTLELGDSALYLCASSLATGSSGANVLTFGAGSRLTVL.

This chain connects TRBV5-1 to TRBJ2-5, with D possibly TRBD1 on 5 matching bases. V was cut by 4 bases and J by 5 bases, with 15 bases left in between. CDR3 size: 14 residues. Germline assignment: CDR1 SGHRS and CDR2 YFSETQ. As DNA, the CDR3 is TGCGCCAGCAGCCTGGGGCGTTCCCGGGAGACCCAGTACTTC. Translating it yields CASSLGRSRETQYF. Combining the CDR3 with reference TRBV5-1 and TRBJ2-5 gives the whole variable domain KAGVTQTPRYLIKTRGQQVTLSCSPISGHRSVSWYQQTPGQGLQFLFEYFSETQRNKGNFPGRFSGRQFSNSRSEMNVSTLELGDSALYLCASSLGRSRETQYFGPGTRLLVL.

The V and J genes are TRBV2 and TRBJ2-5, with TRBD1 matching over 7 bases. The CDR3 length is 14 residues. V dropped 7 bases and J dropped 2; count of bases not matched to a gene: 7. Germline CDR1 reads SNHLY; CDR2 reads FYNNEI. CDR3 sequence: CASTVDRRQETQYF. CDR3 coding DNA: TGTGCCAGCACCGTGGACAGGAGACAAGAGACCCAGTACTTC.

This clone was observed once. The chain uses TRBV5-5 and TRBJ2-7; 10 bases agree with TRBD2. Germline CDR1 is SGHKS and CDR2 is YYEKEE (reference sequence). The CDR3 extends over 16 amino acids. Trimming cost V 2 bases and J 2 bases; bases outside gene matches: 7. In DNA, the CDR3 is TGTGCCAGCAGCTTATACCCAGCGGGAGGGCCCTACGAGCAGTACTTC. Its protein product is CASSLYPAGGPYEQYF. Full variable domain (rest looked up from reference TRBV5-5 and TRBJ2-7): DAGVTQSPTHLIKTRGQQVTLRCSPISGHKSVSWYQQVLGQGPQFIFQYYEKEERGRGNFPDRFSARQFPNYSSELNVNALLLGDSALYLCASSLYPAGGPYEQYFGPGTRLTVT.

The chain has TRBV5-1 and TRBJ2-5; the match to TRBD1 covers 11 bases. The CDR3 covers 15 residues. V shed 5 bases and J 5 bases; nucleotides not matched to a gene: 8. Germline V gene data show CDR1 as SGHRS and CDR2 as YFSETQ. The CDR3 DNA reads as TGCGCCAGCAGAACCGGACAGGGGGCGCAGGAGACCCAGTACTTC. Its protein product is CASRTGQGAQETQYF.

V usage is TRBV2 and J usage is TRBJ2-7; 10 bases map to TRBD2. This CDR3 spans 15 amino acids. V gave up 6 bases and J gave up 4 bases; unmatched junction bases: 9. Looked up from germline, CDR1 is SNHLY and CDR2 is FYNNEI. The CDR3, as DNA: TGTGCCAGCAGGCTGGCTAGCGGGAGTACTTACGAGCAGTACTTC. It yields the protein CASRLASGSTYEQYF.

The rearrangement uses TRBV7-9 and TRBJ2-5, with D possibly TRBD2 on 5 matching bases. This CDR3 is built from 16 residues. Germline CDR1 and CDR2: SEHNR and FQNEAQ (reference sequence). With 1 base removed from V and 1 base from J, the gap between germline ends came to 13 bases. CDR3 in amino acids: CASSLGRGLTQETQYF. The CDR3 DNA follows: TGTGCCAGCAGCTTAGGGAGAGGACTGACCCAAGAGACCCAGTACTTC.

This sequence joins TRBV11-3 and TRBJ2-1, with D possibly being TRBD2 (6 bases). CDR1 SGHNT and CDR2 YENEEA come from the germline V gene. This CDR3 is built from 15 residues. V was pared by 6 bases and J by 6 bases, with 18 bases between. CDR3 coding DNA: TGTGCCAGCAGTATCGGTGGGATCGGGGGCAATGAGCAGTTCTTC. This translates into CASSIGGIGGNEQFF.

In this sample, this clone turned up a few times. CDR3 loop: CASSLGTSGYNEQFF. Here the CDR3 DNA reads TGTGCCAGCAGCCTAGGGACTAGCGGATACAATGAGCAGTTCTTC. The rearrangement joins TRBV9 to TRBJ2-1; 11 positions match TRBD2. With V trimmed by 4 bases and J by 4 bases, 4 bases remained unmatched. This CDR3 is built from 15 residues. The germline V gene has CDR1 SGDLS and CDR2 YYNGEE.

The V gene is TRBV7-9, the J gene TRBJ2-2; D is uncertain. The germline V gene encodes CDR1 SEHNR and CDR2 FQNEAQ (reference sequence). V dropped 7 bases and J dropped 1 base, with 10 bases sitting between them. This CDR3 spans 14 amino acids. This chain's CDR3 is CASNRIENTGELFF. The CDR3 bases are TGTGCCAGCAACCGTATTGAGAACACCGGGGAGCTGTTTTTT.

The chain links TRBV11-2 to TRBJ2-5; D is unclear. Trimming removed 5 bases from V and 8 bases from J, with 9 bases in between. Per germline, CDR1 SGHAT and CDR2 FQNNGV. The CDR3 sequence is 11 residues long. The CDR3 sequence: CASSRLATQYF. The CDR3 DNA is TGTGCCAGCAGCCGTCTGGCCACCCAGTACTTC. Variable domain in full (rest from reference TRBV11-2 and TRBJ2-5): EAGVAQSPRYKIIEKRQSVAFWCNPISGHATLYWYQQILGQGPKLLIQFQNNGVVDDSQLPKDRFSAERLKGVDSTLKIQPAKLEDSAVYLCASSRLATQYFGPGTRLLVL.

This clone ranks as medium-sized. The rearrangement joins TRBV2 to TRBJ2-7; 7 nucleotides align to TRBD2. The ends lost 8 bases at V and 7 bases at J; junction bases unmatched: 8. The CDR3 is 12 amino acids. Germline V lookup: CDR1 SNHLY, CDR2 FYNNEI. The CDR3 loop reads CASQAGAGEQYF. Written as DNA, the CDR3 is TGTGCCAGCCAGGCAGGAGCGGGGGAGCAGTACTTC.